These T cell receptor beta chains were read from a single sample in a study of STAT5B mutations in CD4+ large granular lymphocyte leukemia. Profiled with immunoSEQ multiplex PCR; TCRdb holds only in-frame clones, not every one. Altogether about 30,000 clones are present, approximately 80% being singletons, with the ten largest covering 5.5% to 8%. The sequenced material came from CD4+ T cells from blood buffy coats. The receptors here all came from a human donor in good health. Each CDR3 is given without its conserved first and last residue.

v_gene: TRBV7-2; CDR3aa: ASSLGIGTDTQY
v_gene: TRBV28; CDR3aa: ASTVPAQGWGLGYT
v_gene: TRBV7-2; CDR3aa: ASSGPGAFNLYGYT
v_gene: TRBV6-5; CDR3aa: ASSYSGTHNGYT
v_gene: TRBV19; CDR3aa: ASSSPGTAHNEKLF
v_gene: TRBV6-4; CDR3aa: ASSRVAGTNYNEQF
v_gene: TRBV5-1; CDR3aa: ASSISGTSGTYQETQY
v_gene: TRBV9; CDR3aa: ASSPLGAGQETQY
v_gene: TRBV18; CDR3aa: ASSPVSGLGVYEQY
v_gene: TRBV6-5; CDR3aa: ASRMGHWNIQY
v_gene: TRBV7-9; CDR3aa: ASSLGQGVNYGYT
v_gene: TRBV9; CDR3aa: ASSVDVISPLH
v_gene: TRBV19; CDR3aa: ASSIDLSGELF